This T cell receptor beta chain emerged from a study of response to subunit inactivated influenza vaccine. Germline V gives CDR1 DFQATT, CDR2 SNEGSKA (reference sequence). The CDR3 contains 13 residues. The ends were cut back, 2 bases at V and 1 base at J, with 8 bases in the middle. TCRdb independently ran MiXCR on the RT-PCR reads; one entry per CDR3 protein. The sample includes over 650,000 distinct CDR3 sequences, about 18% seen only once; the top ten take approximately 10%. The rearrangement uses TRBV20-1 and TRBJ1-1; D not resolved. This receptor was identified in a man between 45 and 60 years old who received an inactivated influenza vaccine. Sequencing used PBMCs from blood, obtained 5 days after vaccination. The CDR3 nucleotides are TGCAGTGCTAGAATCCCGGGGAACACTGAAGCTTTCTTT. Its protein is CSARIPGNTEAFF.